This TCR beta chain comes out of a study of blood T cells in healthy people across ages. Whole-study results and caveats: From one million sequenced T cells, diversity estimates were lower bounds.

The V end was cut by 7 bases, the J end by 7 bases, with 10 bases between. There are 11 residues in the CDR3. Germline loops: CDR1 MDHEN, CDR2 SYDVKM. PCR was performed a second time for about 6 to 12 cycles using a sample-barcoded 5' primer and a J-beta primer mix. A single record per CDR3 protein comes from TCRdb applying MiXCR to the 5' RACE reads. The sample records 1.5 million to 2 million distinct CDR3 sequences, 28% being singletons. Worth noting for this clonotype: Its antigen is as yet unknown.

This TCR derives from a woman aged 25 to 39 in good health. Sequences were obtained from blood. The chain is built from TRBV28 and TRBJ1-2; TRBD1 is a possible D gene (6 bases). CDR3 sequence reads: CASKGGVGYTF. CDR3 DNA sequence: TGTGCCAGCAAGGGGGGTGTTGGCTACACCTTC.